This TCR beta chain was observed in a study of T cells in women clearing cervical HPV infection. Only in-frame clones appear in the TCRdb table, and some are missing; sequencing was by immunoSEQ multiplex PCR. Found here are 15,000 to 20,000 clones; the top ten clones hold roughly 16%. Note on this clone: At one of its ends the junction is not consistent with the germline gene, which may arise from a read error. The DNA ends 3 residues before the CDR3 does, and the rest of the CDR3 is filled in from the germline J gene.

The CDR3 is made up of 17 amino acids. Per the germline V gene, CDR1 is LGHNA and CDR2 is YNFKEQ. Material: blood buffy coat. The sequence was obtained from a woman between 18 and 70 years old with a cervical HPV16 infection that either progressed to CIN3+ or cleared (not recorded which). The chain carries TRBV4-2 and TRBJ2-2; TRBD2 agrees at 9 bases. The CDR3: CASSPEGGGANTGELFF. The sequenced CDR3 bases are TGCGCCAGCAGCCCAGAGGGCGGGGGGGCCAACACCGGGGAG.